These 8 T cell receptor beta chains originate from one sample sequenced in a study of cytomegalovirus exposure and HLA in healthy donors. This PCR relied on a set of 60 Vbeta primers and 13 Jbeta primers. Produced via immunoSEQ multiplex PCR; TCRdb's table is partial and in-frame only. The sample gives over 85,000 clones, approximately 65% of which show up once; 2.1% is in the top ten. The sequenced sample was PBMCs. Receptors originate from a man aged 30 to 39 in good health and CMV-seronegative.

This clone was counted only a few times. The rearrangement joins TRBV6-6 to TRBJ1-5; TRBD1 agrees at 8 bases. Germline V gene data show CDR1 as MNHNY and CDR2 as SVGAGI (reference sequence). The CDR3 has 13 residues. J lost 6 bases, V lost 6 bases, and 4 bases had no gene match. CDR3 DNA sequence: TGTGCCAGCAGGACAGGGGTCGGTCAGCCCCAGCATTTT. Translated, it gives CASRTGVGQPQHF.

The sample holds one count of this clone. The chain has TRBV19 and TRBJ2-5; 9 nucleotides match TRBD1. The CDR3 contains 13 residues. From germline, CDR1 is LNHDA and CDR2 SQIVND (reference sequence). V lost 4 bases, J lost 10 bases, and 7 bases stayed unmatched. The CDR3 loop reads CASSNTGGRDQYF. CDR3 nucleotides: TGTGCCAGTAGTAATACAGGGGGCAGGGACCAGTACTTC. Based on the CDR3 plus reference TRBV19 and TRBJ2-5, the full variable domain is DGGITQSPKYLFRKEGQNVTLSCEQNLNHDAMYWYRQDPGQGLRLIYYSQIVNDFQKGDIAEGYSVSREKKESFPLTVTSAQKNPTAFYLCASSNTGGRDQYFGPGTRLLVL.

This chain links TRBV7-9 with TRBJ2-3; D is unclear. The V and J ends lost 1 base and 4 bases respectively, with 6 bases between them. Germline V gene data show CDR1 as SEHNR and CDR2 as FQNEAQ (reference sequence). The CDR3 has 13 residues. CDR3 in amino acids: CASSLVPSDTQYF. DNA of the CDR3: TGTGCCAGCAGCTTAGTCCCATCAGATACGCAGTATTTT.

The chain is built from TRBV7-2 and TRBJ2-7; D is ambiguous. Germline V lookup: CDR1 SGHTA, CDR2 FQGNSA. This CDR3 comprises 15 residues. V lost 2 bases, J lost 0 bases, and 11 bases lay in between. The CDR3 loop reads CASSLFAHSSYEQYF. The CDR3 region has the DNA TGTGCCAGCAGCTTATTTGCCCATAGCTCCTACGAGCAGTACTTC.

The J gene is TRBJ1-2, the V gene TRBV25-1, with 7 bases that match TRBD1. The length of the CDR3 is 15 residues. Per germline, CDR1 MGHDK and CDR2 SYGVNS. Trimming took 3 bases from V and 0 from J; bases not matched to a gene: 4. This chain's CDR3 is CASSDPGGTNYGYTF. The CDR3 DNA reads TGTGCCAGCAGTGACCCAGGGGGGACTAACTATGGCTACACCTTC.

J is TRBJ2-2 and V is TRBV10-1, with 9 nucleotides matching TRBD1. Germline V gene data show CDR1 as WNHNN and CDR2 as SYGVQD (reference sequence). The CDR3 runs to 15 residues. V lost 7 bases to trimming and J lost 1 base; unmatched junction nucleotides: 4. The CDR3 sequence is CASTKDRGNTGELFF. The CDR3 nucleotides read TGCGCCAGCACTAAGGACAGGGGGAACACCGGGGAGCTGTTTTTT.

The chain employs TRBV4-3 and TRBJ2-2, with 7 bases identical to TRBD2. Germline-derived CDR1 and CDR2 are LGHNA and YSLEER. This CDR3 is built from 17 residues. Unmatched junction bases numbered 10, after V lost 4 bases and J lost 2 bases. The CDR3 DNA sequence: TGCGCCAGCAGCCCAGCCAGTGGGGACTACAACACCGGGGAGCTGTTTTTT. It translates to CASSPASGDYNTGELFF.

The genes are TRBV9 and TRBJ2-3, with D tentatively TRBD1 (5 bases). The CDR3 is 15 amino acids. Germline assignment: CDR1 SGDLS and CDR2 YYNGEE. V was cut by 3 bases and J by 7 bases, with 18 bases left in between. CDR3 sequence: CASSATQIQGHTQYF. The CDR3 nucleotides read TGTGCCAGCAGCGCTACCCAAATCCAGGGCCATACGCAGTATTTT.